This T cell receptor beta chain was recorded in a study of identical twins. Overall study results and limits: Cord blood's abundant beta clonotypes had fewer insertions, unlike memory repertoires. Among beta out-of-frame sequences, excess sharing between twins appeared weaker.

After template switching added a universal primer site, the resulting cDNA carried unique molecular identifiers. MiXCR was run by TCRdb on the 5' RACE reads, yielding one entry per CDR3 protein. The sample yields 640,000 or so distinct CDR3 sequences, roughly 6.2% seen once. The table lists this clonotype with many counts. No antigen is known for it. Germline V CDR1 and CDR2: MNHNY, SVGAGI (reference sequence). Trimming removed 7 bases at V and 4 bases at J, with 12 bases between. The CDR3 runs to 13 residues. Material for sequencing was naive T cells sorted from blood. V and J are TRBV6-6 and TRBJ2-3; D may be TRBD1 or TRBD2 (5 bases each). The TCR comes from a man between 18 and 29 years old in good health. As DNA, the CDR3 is TGTGCCAGCACCCAAGGGGACCCAGATACGCAGTATTTT. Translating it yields CASTQGDPDTQYF.